The 10 T cell receptor beta chains listed next were all sequenced from one sample in a study of blood T cell repertoires in COVID-19. TCRdb's copy holds only in-frame clones and misses some; the assay was immunoSEQ multiplex PCR. The sample has a few hundred thousand clones; about four fifths are singletons. The source material was peripheral blood. Every receptor here comes from a person between 70 and 80 years old with COVID-19, enrolled during active disease.

This clone was recorded a few times. The chain employs TRBV29-1 and TRBJ1-1; possibly TRBD1 for D (6 bases). Trimming took 4 bases from V and 4 from J, leaving 19 bases between them. CDR1 SQVTM and CDR2 ANQGSEA come from the germline V gene. The CDR3 totals 15 residues. The CDR3 reads CSVVTGPVGLTEAFF. The DNA for the CDR3 is TGCAGCGTTGTTACAGGGCCGGTGGGCCTCACTGAAGCTTTCTTT.

The rearrangement links TRBV6-2 or TRBV6-3 to TRBJ1-5; TRBD1 matches at 8 bases. The V gene's germline CDR1 is MNHEY and CDR2 SVGEGT. There are 18 residues in the CDR3. V lost 0 bases to trimming and J lost 0 bases; unmatched junction nucleotides: 7. The CDR3 DNA is TGTGCCAGCAGTTACTCCTGGGACAGGCGAACTAGCAATCAGCCCCAGCATTTT. Its translation is CASSYSWDRRTSNQPQHF.

This clone was observed a few times. This chain joins TRBV18 and TRBJ1-3; D remains ambiguous. V gave up 3 bases and J gave up 4 bases, with 10 bases separating them. Germline V gives CDR1 KGHSH, CDR2 LQKENI. CDR3 size: 14 residues. This CDR3 reads CASSPSVEGNTIYF. Written as DNA, the CDR3 is TGTGCCAGCTCACCCTCCGTGGAGGGAAACACCATATATTTT.

This clone was seen a handful of times. This rearrangement joins TRBV6-2 or TRBV6-3 to TRBJ1-5, with 11 bases lining up with TRBD1. V gave up 6 bases and J gave up 6 bases; unmatched junction bases: 7. Germline V gene lookup returns CDR1 MNHEY and CDR2 SVGEGT. The CDR3 runs 15 residues. Written as DNA, the CDR3 is TGTGCCAGCAGCGGACAGGGGGCTTGGAGTCAGCCCCAGCATTTT. It yields the protein CASSGQGAWSQPQHF.

V and J are TRBV7-9 and TRBJ1-6; the D gene is possibly TRBD1 (5 bases). CDR3 size: 13 residues. V was cut by 4 bases and J by 16 bases, with 17 bases left in between. The germline V gene encodes CDR1 SEHNR and CDR2 FQNEAQ (reference sequence). CDR3 protein: CASSYLGPLQLHF. The CDR3 DNA follows: TGTGCCAGCAGCTACCTGGGGCCCCTACAACTCCACTTT.

The V call is TRBV20-1, the J call TRBJ2-5; 12 bases line up with TRBD2. The J segment lost 5 bases and the V segment lost 3 bases, leaving 13 bases of the junction unmatched. Germline lookup yields CDR1 DFQATT and CDR2 SNEGSKA (reference sequence). The CDR3 has 17 amino acids. The CDR3 loop reads CSASASGGVARFETQYF. Here the CDR3 DNA reads TGCAGTGCTAGTGCTAGCGGGGGGGTAGCGAGGTTTGAGACCCAGTACTTC.

CDR3 amino acids: CSVGSGQGASGYTF. CDR3 DNA sequence: TGCAGCGTTGGGTCGGGACAGGGGGCGTCTGGCTACACCTTC. The chain carries TRBV29-1 and TRBJ1-2; 12 bases are a match to TRBD1. The CDR3 contains 14 residues. From germline, CDR1 is SQVTM and CDR2 ANQGSEA. With 4 bases clipped from V and 7 bases from J, the junction kept 7 bases outside the gene matches.

J is TRBJ1-2 and V is TRBV14, with D perhaps matching TRBD1 (5 bases). Trimming pared 5 bases from V and 6 bases from J, leaving 10 bases between. Germline CDR1 is SGHDN and CDR2 is FVKESK. This CDR3 comprises 12 residues. CDR3 loop: CASSVQGDGYTF. The CDR3 nucleotides read TGTGCCAGCAGCGTCCAGGGCGATGGCTACACCTTC.

The chain has TRBV10-1 and TRBJ1-1, with a tentative D call TRBD1 (5 bases). The CDR3 runs 13 residues. The germline CDR1 and CDR2 sequences are WNHNN and SYGVQD (reference sequence). The V and J ends lost 8 bases and 1 base respectively, with 11 bases between them. The CDR3 nucleotides are TGCGCCAGCCCCGCGCAGGGGAACACTGAAGCTTTCTTT. Its protein is CASPAQGNTEAFF.

The CDR3 coding sequence is TGTGCCTGGAGTGCCCTCGTGGGGGCGGCGACCTACAATGAGCAGTTCTTC. This gives the protein CAWSALVGAATYNEQFF. The chain employs TRBV30 and TRBJ2-1; D is perhaps TRBD1 (6 bases). V was cut by 1 base and J by 2 bases, with 18 bases left in between. This CDR3 spans 17 amino acids. CDR1 is GTSNPN, CDR2 SVGIG, per germline (reference sequence).